Shown below are 27 T cell receptor beta chains from a single sample sequenced in a study of T-cell reconstitution after alpha-beta-depleted transplantation in children. As it was prepared, the TCRbeta library received unique molecular identifiers. MiXCR was run by TCRdb on the PCR reads, yielding one entry per CDR3 protein. This sample has 250,000 to 300,000 distinct CDR3 sequences, with 9.5% to 13% found just once. This specimen consisted of peripheral blood, obtained 180 days after TCRalphabeta/CD19-depleted stem cell transplant. The receptors derive from a male patient between 2 and 10 years old who had a stem cell transplant for chronic granulomatous disease, so the T cells may come from the graft donor.

This clonotype was recorded at least ten times. The chain carries TRBV6-2 or TRBV6-3 and TRBJ2-7; D is uncertain. The CDR3 consists of 11 residues. Trimming stripped 6 bases from V and 5 bases from J, with 8 bases between. CDR1 and CDR2 (germline): MNHEY, SVGEGT. DNA of the CDR3: TGTGCCAGCAGGCAGAACAACGAGCAGTACTTC. This codes for CASRQNNEQYF.

This clonotype was seen at least ten times. V gene TRBV7-7 combines with J gene TRBJ2-2; possibly TRBD1 for D (5 bases). V was pared by 5 bases and J by 1 base, with 11 bases between. CDR3 length: 15 residues. Germline lookup yields CDR1 SSHAT and CDR2 FNYEAQ (reference sequence). The CDR3 loop is CASSPDSGNTGELFF. The CDR3 nucleotides read TGTGCCAGCAGCCCCGACAGTGGGAACACCGGGGAGCTGTTTTTT.

This clonotype has at least ten counts. The J gene is TRBJ2-1, the V gene TRBV20-1; TRBD2 is a possible D gene (5 bases). There are 11 residues in the CDR3. The V end lost 6 bases, the J end lost 11 bases, and 14 bases lay between the germline ends. Germline V gene lookup returns CDR1 DFQATT and CDR2 SNEGSKA (reference sequence). Here the CDR3 DNA reads TGCAGTGCCCCAACTAGATTGAAGCAGTTCTTC. It translates to CSAPTRLKQFF.

This clonotype was detected a few times. V is TRBV12-3 or TRBV12-4 and J is TRBJ2-3; 11 nucleotides agree with TRBD2. V trimming: 6 bases; J trimming: 2 bases; junction bases outside the gene matches: 4. The CDR3 spans 15 residues. In DNA form, the CDR3 reads TGTGCCAGCAGGAGACTAGCGGGGAACACAGATACGCAGTATTTT. Translated, it gives CASRRLAGNTDTQYF.

The chain has TRBV12-3 or TRBV12-4 and TRBJ1-6, with D unresolved. Deletions cut 6 bases from V and 3 bases from J, with 9 bases between. The CDR3 is 14 amino acids. The CDR3 nucleotides read TGTGCCAGCAGCCTCGGGGTCTATAATTCACCCCTCCACTTT. It specifies CASSLGVYNSPLHF.

This clonotype appeared many times. The chain links TRBV11-1 to TRBJ2-1, with D perhaps TRBD2 (7 bases). Germline assignment: CDR1 SGHAT and CDR2 FQDESV (reference sequence). Between the trimmed V and J ends, which lost 5 bases and 0 bases, there was a span of 17 bases. There are 17 residues in the CDR3. CDR3 sequence: CASSTGTGGISYNEQFF. CDR3 nucleotides: TGTGCCAGCAGCACAGGGACGGGGGGTATCTCCTACAATGAGCAGTTCTTC.

This clonotype was observed many times. This chain links TRBV19 with TRBJ1-5; perhaps TRBD1 as D (5 bases). There are 15 residues in the CDR3. V shed 3 bases and J shed 2 bases, with 11 bases lying between them. Per the germline V gene, CDR1 is LNHDA and CDR2 is SQIVND (reference sequence). CDR3 residues: CASSMEGTGNQPQHF. The CDR3 DNA follows: TGTGCCAGTAGTATGGAGGGGACGGGCAATCAGCCCCAGCATTTT.

The sample holds many counts of this clonotype. The chain recombines TRBV7-2 with TRBJ2-6; D perhaps matches TRBD2 (5 bases). The germline V and J ends were trimmed by 5 bases and 0 bases, with 11 bases remaining between them. This CDR3 contains 16 residues. From germline, CDR1 is SGHTA and CDR2 FQGNSA. As DNA, the CDR3 is TGTGCCAGCAGCCCAGGACTTTACTCTGGGGCCAACGTCCTGACTTTC. Amino acids: CASSPGLYSGANVLTF.

This clonotype was recorded many times. This chain links TRBV6-1 with TRBJ1-5, with D unclear. The germline V gene has CDR1 MNHNS and CDR2 SASEGT. With 2 bases removed from V and 7 bases from J, the gap between germline ends came to 9 bases. This CDR3 comprises 13 residues. For the CDR3, the DNA is TGTGCCAGCAGTGAATTCGGTCTCCAGCCCCAGCATTTT. It translates to CASSEFGLQPQHF.

The sample holds many counts of this clonotype. The J gene is TRBJ2-1, the V gene TRBV9; 7 bases align to TRBD2. Germline CDR1 is SGDLS and CDR2 is YYNGEE. The CDR3 is 15 amino acids. Trimming at V came to 4 bases and at J to 3 bases, leaving 7 bases not matched to a gene. The CDR3 is CASSTLTSSYNEQFF. CDR3 DNA sequence: TGTGCCAGCAGCACACTGACTAGCAGCTACAATGAGCAGTTCTTC.

This clonotype was detected ten times or more. The CDR3: CASSRVGQGARNYEQYF. CDR3 in DNA: TGTGCCAGCAGCCGAGTGGGACAGGGGGCGAGAAACTACGAGCAGTACTTC. The chain couples TRBV7-4 to TRBJ2-7, with 12 bases matching TRBD1. Germline lookup yields CDR1 SGHVT and CDR2 SQSDAQ. Unmatched junction bases numbered 11, after V lost 5 bases and J lost 3 bases. The CDR3 sequence is 17 residues long.

This clonotype has ten or more counts. The chain carries TRBV28 and TRBJ2-7; TRBD2 aligns across 13 bases. Trimming cost V 5 bases and J 1 base; bases outside gene matches: 2. Per germline, CDR1 MDHEN and CDR2 SYDVKM. This CDR3 has 15 residues. The CDR3 spells CASSTSGRASYEQYF. Here the CDR3 DNA reads TGTGCCAGCAGTACTAGCGGGAGGGCATCCTACGAGCAGTACTTC.

This clonotype was observed many times. The chain couples TRBV19 to TRBJ1-5; 8 bases are a match to TRBD1. Germline V CDR1 and CDR2: LNHDA, SQIVND (reference sequence). V gave up 5 bases and J gave up 7 bases; unmatched junction bases: 13. This CDR3 contains 16 residues. CDR3 DNA: TGTGCCAGTAGTCTCTCTCGACAGGGGACTCGACAGCCCCAGCATTTT. This translates into CASSLSRQGTRQPQHF.

This clonotype was seen at least ten times. The DNA of the CDR3 is TGTGCCAGCAGTCCTGGCGGGAGAGGCGGGGAGCTGTTTTTT. Translating gives CASSPGGRGGELFF. V gene TRBV28 combines with J gene TRBJ2-2, with TRBD2 identical over 7 bases. Germline V gives CDR1 MDHEN, CDR2 SYDVKM. Unmatched junction bases numbered 7, after V lost 5 bases and J lost 7 bases. This CDR3 comprises 14 residues.

About this clonotype: A clone one base away is much larger, so this may be a read error. Lacking the conserved final phenylalanine or tryptophan, this CDR3 likely reflects a read error. The V gene is TRBV3-1, the J gene TRBJ1-6; a weak D match, TRBD1 (5 bases). With 4 bases removed from V and 9 bases from J, the gap between germline ends came to 7 bases. Germline lookup yields CDR1 LGHDT and CDR2 YNNKEL (reference sequence). The CDR3 extends over 12 amino acids. CDR3 DNA: TGTGCCAGCAGCCGGAGGGGTTCACCCCTCCACTAT. It codes for CASSRRGSPLHY.

At least ten counts were recorded for this clonotype. The chain employs TRBV5-5 and TRBJ1-3; D remains unclear. The V gene lost 2 bases and the J gene lost 8 bases, with 11 bases spanning the gap. Looked up from germline, CDR1 is SGHKS and CDR2 is YYEKEE (reference sequence). CDR3 length: 13 amino acids. CDR3 loop: CASSFGWRDTIYF. The CDR3 DNA is TGTGCCAGCAGCTTTGGTTGGCGGGACACCATATATTTT.

This clonotype was seen repeatedly, ten times or more. The chain has TRBV12-3 or TRBV12-4 and TRBJ2-7, with 10 positions matching TRBD1. CDR3 size: 15 residues. After removal of 6 bases from V and 5 bases from J, the junction contained 10 bases not matched to a gene. The CDR3 sequence: CASSRRGQGIDEQYF. The CDR3 nucleotides read TGTGCCAGCAGCCGTAGGGGACAGGGGATCGACGAGCAGTACTTC.

This clonotype has ten or more counts. The chain joins TRBV6-5 to TRBJ1-2; the match to TRBD1 covers 9 bases. Losses at the gene ends were 0 bases for V and 0 bases for J; bases not matched to a gene: 2. There are 16 residues in the CDR3. Germline CDR1 and CDR2: MNHEY and SVGAGI. This CDR3 reads CASSYSGTGPNYGYTF. DNA for the CDR3: TGTGCCAGCAGTTACTCCGGGACAGGGCCTAACTATGGCTACACCTTC.

Many counts were recorded for this clonotype. The chain joins TRBV7-9 to TRBJ1-5, with 9 bases aligning to TRBD1. Germline loops: CDR1 SEHNR, CDR2 FQNEAQ (reference sequence). This CDR3 has 15 amino acids. V lost 1 base to trimming and J lost 4 bases; unmatched junction nucleotides: 2. CDR3 protein: CASSLETGGNQPQHF. Here the CDR3 DNA reads TGTGCCAGCAGCTTAGAGACAGGGGGAAATCAGCCCCAGCATTTT. Looking up the rest from reference TRBV7-9 and TRBJ1-5 gives the full variable domain: DTGVSQNPRHKITKRGQNVTFRCDPISEHNRLYWYRQTLGQGPEFLTYFQNEAQLEKSRLLSDRFSAERPKGSFSTLEIQRTEQGDSAMYLCASSLETGGNQPQHFGDGTRLSIL.

This clonotype was recorded many times. The chain recombines TRBV4-3 with TRBJ2-1; TRBD2 matches at 9 bases. The CDR3 spans 20 residues. CDR1 is LGHNA, CDR2 YSLEER, per germline. V gave up 0 bases and J gave up 0 bases; unmatched junction bases: 12. The CDR3 loop is CASSQDSPAFSGSSYNEQFF. CDR3 sequence (DNA): TGCGCCAGCAGCCAAGATAGCCCGGCCTTTAGCGGGAGCTCCTACAATGAGCAGTTCTTC.

This clonotype was observed many times. The rearrangement links TRBV29-1 to TRBJ2-1, with D uncertain. V was pared by 4 bases and J by 5 bases, with 6 bases between. This CDR3 spans 11 amino acids. Germline CDR1 SQVTM, CDR2 ANQGSEA. The DNA of the CDR3 is TGCAGCGTTGCACGTAACAATGAGCAGTTCTTC. Its translation: CSVARNNEQFF.

This clonotype has a count of ten or more. The chain recombines TRBV5-5 with TRBJ2-7; D possibly corresponds to TRBD1 (5 bases). CDR3 length: 16 residues. In germline, CDR1 is SGHKS, CDR2 YYEKEE (reference sequence). V gave up 0 bases and J gave up 6 bases, with 19 bases separating them. The CDR3 region has the DNA TGTGCCAGCAGCTTGGCTGTTCTCCAGGGTCTCGCCGAGCAGTACTTC. The encoded protein is CASSLAVLQGLAEQYF.

This clonotype appeared once. The chain carries TRBV5-1 and TRBJ1-1; possible D gene TRBD1, 5 bases. V was cut by 0 bases and J by 4 bases, with 16 bases left in between. The CDR3 totals 16 residues. Germline V gene sequence: CDR1 SGHRS, CDR2 YFSETQ. In DNA form, the CDR3 reads TGCGCCAGCAGCTTGGCCGCAGGGACGGTGATCACTGAAGCTTTCTTT. Translation: CASSLAAGTVITEAFF.

This clonotype came up many times. The chain recombines TRBV5-1 with TRBJ2-7, with TRBD1 as a possible D gene (5 bases). The CDR3 sequence is 12 residues long. The germline V and J ends were trimmed by 4 bases and 6 bases, with 11 bases remaining between them. The V gene's germline CDR1 is SGHRS and CDR2 YFSETQ. The chain's CDR3 is CASSKDMFEQYF. CDR3 in DNA: TGCGCCAGCAGCAAGGACATGTTCGAGCAGTACTTC.

J is TRBJ2-1 and V is TRBV5-4, with 7 bases matching TRBD1. This CDR3 is 15 amino acids long. CDR1 is SGHNT, CDR2 YYREEE, per germline (reference sequence). V shed 4 bases, J shed 8 bases, and the junction held 12 bases outside the gene matches. CDR3 region: CASSRTGTEWHEQFF. The CDR3 DNA is TGTGCCAGCAGCCGAACCGGGACAGAATGGCATGAGCAGTTCTTC.

This clonotype was recorded many times. J is TRBJ2-7 and V is TRBV12-3 or TRBV12-4; D is possibly TRBD1 (5 bases). V was trimmed by 6 bases and J by 1 base, leaving 19 bases between them. The CDR3 consists of 16 residues. Here the CDR3 reads CASSPRARSVSYEQYF. For the CDR3, the DNA is TGTGCCAGCAGCCCCAGGGCGCGTTCTGTTTCCTACGAGCAGTACTTC.

This clonotype was recorded at least ten times. The chain joins TRBV11-2 to TRBJ2-2; 7 nucleotides agree with TRBD2. CDR3 length: 15 amino acids. Germline assignment: CDR1 SGHAT and CDR2 FQNNGV. The V gene end was trimmed by 4 bases and the J gene end by 1 base; junction bases not matched to a gene: 3. CDR3 sequence: CASSSGLLNTGELFF. The CDR3 coding sequence is TGTGCCAGCAGCTCGGGACTACTGAACACCGGGGAGCTGTTTTTT. Together with reference TRBV11-2 and TRBJ2-2, the CDR3 gives the full variable domain: EAGVAQSPRYKIIEKRQSVAFWCNPISGHATLYWYQQILGQGPKLLIQFQNNGVVDDSQLPKDRFSAERLKGVDSTLKIQPAKLEDSAVYLCASSSGLLNTGELFFGEGSRLTVL.